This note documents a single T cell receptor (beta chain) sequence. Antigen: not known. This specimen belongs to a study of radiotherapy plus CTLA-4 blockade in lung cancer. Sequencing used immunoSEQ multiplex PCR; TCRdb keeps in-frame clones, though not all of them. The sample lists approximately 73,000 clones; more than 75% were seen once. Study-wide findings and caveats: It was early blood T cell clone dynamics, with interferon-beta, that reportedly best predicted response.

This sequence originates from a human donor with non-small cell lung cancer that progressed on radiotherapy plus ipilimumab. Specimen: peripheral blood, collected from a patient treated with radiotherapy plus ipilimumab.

CDR3 DNA sequence: TGTGCCAGCAGCCAAGGGACAGGGGGCGCCGGGGAGCTGTTTTTT. Its protein is CASSQGTGGAGELFF. The chain couples TRBV4-2 to TRBJ2-2; 11 bases match TRBD1. Looked up from germline, CDR1 is LGHNA and CDR2 is YNFKEQ. The junction had 1 base not matched to a gene; V was cut back by 1 base and J by 6 bases. The CDR3 has 15 residues.